This TCR beta chain derives from a study of graft-versus-host responses after intestinal transplantation. Study-level background: Isolated intestinal, liver-intestinal, or multivisceral transplants were what recipients had. Whole-study findings and limits: GvH clones were identified in recipient marrow, with some first appearing in ileum or blood. High graft-versus-host to host-versus-graft T cell clonal ratios marked allografts of patients with graft-donor macrochimerism.

Remarks on this clone: Its antigen remains unidentified.

The data were produced by immunoSEQ multiplex PCR, yet TCRdb's version contains in-frame clones alone and is incomplete. The data show more than 95,000 clones, about nine tenths seen once. Trimming took 4 bases from V and 1 from J, leaving 6 bases between them. The CDR3 is 13 residues long. Germline V lookup: CDR1 LNHDA, CDR2 SQIVND (reference sequence). This chain connects TRBV19 to TRBJ2-3; D uncertain. The sequences come from unstimulated CD4+ T cells sorted from spleen or lymph node cells, collected before intestinal transplant. This receptor was identified in a human donor who received an intestinal transplant. CDR3: CASSTLGTDTQYF. The CDR3 DNA reads TGTGCCAGTAGTACACTGGGCACAGATACGCAGTATTTT. Combining the CDR3 with reference TRBV19 and TRBJ2-3 gives the whole variable domain DGGITQSPKYLFRKEGQNVTLSCEQNLNHDAMYWYRQDPGQGLRLIYYSQIVNDFQKGDIAEGYSVSREKKESFPLTVTSAQKNPTAFYLCASSTLGTDTQYFGPGTRLTVL.